Listed below are T cell receptor beta chains from one sample, sequenced in a study of CD8 T cells in ankylosing spondylitis. Using its own MiXCR run on the 5' RACE reads, TCRdb lists one record per CDR3 protein. Here the sample spans about 220,000 distinct CDR3 sequences, approximately 24% being singletons. Sequences were obtained from blood, either unsorted or a sorted T cell fraction (not recorded which). Receptors originate from a male donor with ankylosing spondylitis or in good health (not recorded which). CDR3s include the opening cysteine and the closing phenylalanine or tryptophan. Each record gives: clone size, D gene, J gene, V gene, CDR3 DNA, CDR3 protein. A D gene is named only where the DNA matches it firmly. The size entry is marked missing in some rows and otherwise reads once, few, many or a size class.

many,TRBD2,TRBJ2-7,TRBV5-1,TGCGCCAGCAGCGCCGGGACTAGCGGCACTTACGAGCAGTACTTC,CASSAGTSGTYEQYF
many,TRBD2,TRBJ2-1,TRBV6-1,TGTGCCAGCAGCCGACTAGCGGGCGGAAACAATGAGCAGTTCTTC,CASSRLAGGNNEQFF
many,.,TRBJ2-7,TRBV5-6,TGTGCCAGCAGCTTGGCTCAGGGGCACTACGAGCAGTACTTC,CASSLAQGHYEQYF
.,.,TRBJ2-5,TRBV29-1,TGCAGCGTTGTGCTGCAAGAGACCCAGTACTTC,CSVVLQETQYF
.,.,TRBJ1-5,TRBV10-1,TGCGCCAGCAGTGACAGCAATCAGCCCCAGCATTTT,CASSDSNQPQHF
.,.,TRBJ2-3,TRBV10-3,TGTGCCATCAGTGAGGAGACAGATACGCAGTATTTT,CAISEETDTQYF
many,TRBD2,TRBJ2-2,TRBV12-3/TRBV12-4,TGTGCCAGCTCGACGGATAGCGGGAGGGCCGACACCGGGGAGCTGTTTTTT,CASSTDSGRADTGELFF
many,.,TRBJ1-5,TRBV12-3/TRBV12-4,TGTGCCAGCAGTCCTCAGTCCGGGGGCAATCAGCCCCAGCATTTT,CASSPQSGGNQPQHF
.,.,TRBJ2-1,TRBV7-8,TGTGCCAGCAGCTTAGCAGGGACGCAAAATGAGCAGTTCTTC,CASSLAGTQNEQFF
.,TRBD2,TRBJ2-5,TRBV10-3,TGTGCCATCAGTGCGGGAGGAGTAGAGACCCAGTACTTC,CAISAGGVETQYF
few,.,TRBJ2-7,TRBV12-3/TRBV12-4,TGTGCCAGCAGTTTAGACACAGCCTCCTACGAGCAGTACTTC,CASSLDTASYEQYF
few,.,TRBJ1-5,TRBV6-5,TGTGCCAGCGGGGATCAGCCCCAGCATTTT,CASGDQPQHF
.,.,TRBJ1-1,TRBV7-2,TGTGCCAGCAGCCTCCGCGGGGCGCGGACTGAAGCTTTCTTT,CASSLRGARTEAFF